This entry is about one T cell receptor beta chain. The data derive from a study of cytomegalovirus exposure and HLA in healthy donors. PCR used 60 Vbeta primers and 13 Jbeta primers. The table came from immunoSEQ multiplex PCR; TCRdb's copy has only in-frame clones and leaves some out. This sample's table reports approximately 100,000 clones. Germline CDR1 KGHSH, CDR2 LQKENI. This CDR3 region has 16 residues. The V end lost 1 base, the J end lost 4 bases, and 13 bases lay between the germline ends. Sequencing was carried out using PBMCs. The TCR comes from a man aged 50 to 60 in good health and CMV-seronegative. The V and J genes are TRBV18 and TRBJ1-4; D not resolved. This chain's CDR3 is CASSPLAGSLNEKLFF. CDR3 nucleotide sequence: TGTGCCAGCTCACCACTGGCCGGGAGTCTTAATGAAAAACTGTTTTTT.